Below, one T cell receptor beta chain is given with its context. This sample was included in a study of control samples from healthy donors and cancer patients. The CDR3 is 13 amino acids. Germline V lookup: CDR1 SGHTA, CDR2 FQGTGA. V shed 5 bases, J shed 7 bases, and the junction held 6 bases outside the gene matches. Here immunoSEQ multiplex PCR was the method, and the copy in TCRdb shows in-frame clones only, minus some. The sample contains more than 95,000 clones, over 85% of which appear only once. The genes are TRBV7-3 and TRBJ1-1; 8 nucleotides match TRBD1. Sequences were obtained from blood. The TCR comes from a young man in good health. The CDR3 nucleotides are TGTGCCAGCAGCGGCGACAGGGGTATTGAAGCTTTCTTT. Encoded protein: CASSGDRGIEAFF.